This TCR beta chain was identified in a study of Ad26.COV2.S vaccination and SARS-CoV-2 variants. Study at large: Donor allocation was to the COV1001 Ad26.COV2.S trial arm. Ad26.COV2.S given intramuscularly, once or twice 56 days apart. Whole-study findings and limits: Reported post-vaccination CD8+ and CD4+ T cell responses to spike showed substantial breadth. Placebo recipients and vaccine recipients were similar in non-spike TCR breadth.

Treatment in this sample: about 20 received Ad26.COV2.S at low or high dose, single or two shots; about 5 received placebo; per-sample allocation not given. Sampling was performed 63 days after the first vaccine or placebo injection. Comments on this clone: Its antigen is as yet unknown.

Libraries were prepared by immunoSEQ multiplex PCR; TCRdb keeps only in-frame clonotypes and omits some of them. This table holds a few hundred thousand clones, about 80% found once. This receptor was identified in a person aged 18-65 years who received the Ad26.COV2.S COVID-19 vaccine or a placebo. The sample was peripheral blood, taken in a trial of Ad26.COV2.S vaccine versus placebo.

CDR3 DNA sequence: TGTGCCAGCAGCCAGCGACAGGGGCAGAACACTGAAGCTTTCTTT. This encodes CASSQRQGQNTEAFF. The V and J genes are TRBV7-8 and TRBJ1-1; 8 positions agree with TRBD1. Trimming removed 5 bases from V and 1 base from J; junction bases left unmatched: 6. Germline V gene lookup returns CDR1 SGHVS and CDR2 FQNEAQ. The length of the CDR3 is 15 residues. Together with reference TRBV7-8 and TRBJ1-1, the CDR3 gives the full variable domain: GAGVSQSPRYKVAKRGQDVALRCDPISGHVSLFWYQQALGQGPEFLTYFQNEAQLDKSGLPSDRFFAERPEGSVSTLKIQRTQQEDSAVYLCASSQRQGQNTEAFFGQGTRLTVV.